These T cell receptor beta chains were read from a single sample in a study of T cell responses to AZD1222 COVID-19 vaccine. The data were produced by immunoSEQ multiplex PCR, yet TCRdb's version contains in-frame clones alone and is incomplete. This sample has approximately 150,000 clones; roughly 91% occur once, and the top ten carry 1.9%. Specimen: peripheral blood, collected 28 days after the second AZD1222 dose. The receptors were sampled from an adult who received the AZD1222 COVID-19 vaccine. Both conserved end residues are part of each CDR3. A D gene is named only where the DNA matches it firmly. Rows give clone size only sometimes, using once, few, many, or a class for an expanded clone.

DNA: TGTGCCAGCTCAGGTGGGACAGGGGAGTCCGATGGCTACACCTTC; CDR3: CASSGGTGESDGYTF; J: TRBJ1-2; length: 15; size: -; V: TRBV18; D: TRBD1
DNA: TGTGCCAGCAGCATGGGAACAGGGTCTGGCTACACCTTC; CDR3: CASSMGTGSGYTF; J: TRBJ1-2; length: 13; size: -; V: TRBV5-5; D: -
DNA: TGTGCCAGCACCCGGAGGGGGGGCGGGGACGGGGAGCTGTTTTTT; CDR3: CASTRRGGGDGELFF; J: TRBJ2-2; length: 15; size: -; V: TRBV3-1/TRBV3-2; D: -
DNA: TGTGCCACCAGTGCACGGGAGTCCCCCTACGAGCAGTACTTC; CDR3: CATSARESPYEQYF; J: TRBJ2-7; length: 14; size: -; V: TRBV24-1; D: -
DNA: TGCAGTGCTAGTCTGATTGGAAAACTGTTTTTT; CDR3: CSASLIGKLFF; J: TRBJ1-4; length: 11; size: -; V: TRBV20-1; D: -
DNA: TGTGCCAGCAGCTTGTTCCGGGACAATAACGCGGGGGGTGAGCAGTTCTTC; CDR3: CASSLFRDNNAGGEQFF; J: TRBJ2-1; length: 17; size: -; V: TRBV5-6; D: TRBD2
DNA: TGTGCCTGGAGCTTCGGGGCTGGGGGTCAGCCCCAGCATTTT; CDR3: CAWSFGAGGQPQHF; J: TRBJ1-5; length: 14; size: -; V: TRBV30; D: -
DNA: TGCAGTGCTAGATATGAGGGTACGCAGTATTTT; CDR3: CSARYEGTQYF; J: TRBJ2-3; length: 11; size: -; V: TRBV20-1; D: -
DNA: TGTGCTAGTGGTTTGGATAACAGAGACAGCAATCAGCCCCAGCATTTT; CDR3: CASGLDNRDSNQPQHF; J: TRBJ1-5; length: 16; size: -; V: TRBV12-5; D: -
DNA: TGTGCCAGCAGTGAAGCAGGGCGCAATTCACCCCTCCACTTT; CDR3: CASSEAGRNSPLHF; J: TRBJ1-6; length: 14; size: -; V: TRBV6-1; D: -
DNA: TGCGCCAGCAGCTTGGCCTCGGCGGGCAATACCTACGAGCAGTACTTC; CDR3: CASSLASAGNTYEQYF; J: TRBJ2-7; length: 16; size: -; V: TRBV5-1; D: -
DNA: TGTGCCAGCAGCCCCCTGGACGGTTACTCCTACGAGCAGTACTTC; CDR3: CASSPLDGYSYEQYF; J: TRBJ2-7; length: 15; size: once; V: TRBV9; D: -
DNA: TGCGCCAGCAGCTTAATGACAGGGCAAAGTGGCGCAGATACGCAGTATTTT; CDR3: CASSLMTGQSGADTQYF; J: TRBJ2-3; length: 17; size: -; V: TRBV5-1; D: TRBD1
DNA: TGCGCCAGCAGCCATAGCGGGGGCGGGAATGAGCAGTTCTTC; CDR3: CASSHSGGGNEQFF; J: TRBJ2-1; length: 14; size: -; V: TRBV4-1; D: TRBD2
DNA: TGTGCCAGCATGAGGGAGAGCTATGGCTACACCTTC; CDR3: CASMRESYGYTF; J: TRBJ1-2; length: 12; size: -; V: TRBV6-5; D: -
DNA: TGTGCCAGCAGCCCGGGACTAGCGGGGGGGCTGCGGACCCAGTACTTC; CDR3: CASSPGLAGGLRTQYF; J: TRBJ2-5; length: 16; size: -; V: TRBV11-2; D: TRBD2
DNA: TGTGCCTGGAGTCCGGACAGGGGAATCGAGCAGCCCCAGCATTTT; CDR3: CAWSPDRGIEQPQHF; J: TRBJ1-5; length: 15; size: -; V: TRBV30; D: TRBD1
DNA: TGTGCCAGTAGCGGGCGGAATGGCAATGAGCAGTTCTTC; CDR3: CASSGRNGNEQFF; J: TRBJ2-1; length: 13; size: -; V: TRBV6-5; D: TRBD2
DNA: TGTGCCAGCAACCCAGGGGTAGGCTATGGCTACACCTTC; CDR3: CASNPGVGYGYTF; J: TRBJ1-2; length: 13; size: -; V: TRBV6-5; D: -
DNA: TGTGCCAGTAGTATAGATCCACAGGGACGCTATGGCTACACCTTC; CDR3: CASSIDPQGRYGYTF; J: TRBJ1-2; length: 15; size: -; V: TRBV19; D: -
DNA: TGTGCCAGCAGTTACATCCCGGGAGCGGCTTCTGGAAACACCATATATTTT; CDR3: CASSYIPGAASGNTIYF; J: TRBJ1-3; length: 17; size: -; V: TRBV6-2/TRBV6-3; D: -
DNA: TGTGCCAGCAGTGAAGAGGGTAGAGGGGCTTACACTGAAGCTTTCTTT; CDR3: CASSEEGRGAYTEAFF; J: TRBJ1-1; length: 16; size: -; V: TRBV2; D: -
DNA: TGCGCCAGCAGCTTGGTACTAGCGGCAATCCAAGAGACCCAGTACTTC; CDR3: CASSLVLAAIQETQYF; J: TRBJ2-5; length: 16; size: -; V: TRBV5-1; D: TRBD2
DNA: TGTGCCAGCATGAGCGATACCTCTGGAAACACCATATATTTT; CDR3: CASMSDTSGNTIYF; J: TRBJ1-3; length: 14; size: -; V: TRBV2; D: -
DNA: TGTGCCACCAGCAGAGAAGACAGGGGATACGAGCAGTACTTC; CDR3: CATSREDRGYEQYF; J: TRBJ2-7; length: 14; size: -; V: TRBV15; D: TRBD1
DNA: TGTGCCAGTAGTTTGGCAGGGACTGGCAATGAGCAGTTCTTC; CDR3: CASSLAGTGNEQFF; J: TRBJ2-1; length: 14; size: few; V: TRBV19; D: -
DNA: TGCAGTGCTAGTCGGGACACCAATCAGCCCCAGCATTTT; CDR3: CSASRDTNQPQHF; J: TRBJ1-5; length: 13; size: -; V: TRBV20-1; D: -
DNA: TGTGCCAGCAGCTTCTCCGGGACTAGCGGGACTTACAATGAGCAGTTCTTC; CDR3: CASSFSGTSGTYNEQFF; J: TRBJ2-1; length: 17; size: -; V: TRBV7-9; D: TRBD2
DNA: TGTGCCAGCACCCGGACTAGCGGAGCCTACGAGCAGTACTTC; CDR3: CASTRTSGAYEQYF; J: TRBJ2-7; length: 14; size: once; V: TRBV27; D: TRBD2
DNA: TGTGCCAGCAGGCTAAACCCGGGACAGGGGACCGGGGAGCTGTTTTTT; CDR3: CASRLNPGQGTGELFF; J: TRBJ2-2; length: 16; size: -; V: TRBV27; D: TRBD1
DNA: TGCGCCAGCAGCCCCGACAGGGTAATATCTGGAAACACCATATATTTT; CDR3: CASSPDRVISGNTIYF; J: TRBJ1-3; length: 16; size: -; V: TRBV10-2; D: TRBD1
DNA: TGTGCCTGGAGTGCCCCCACCGGGAGCCCGGAATTC; CDR3: CAWSAPTGSPEF; J: TRBJ2-7; length: 12; size: -; V: TRBV30; D: -
DNA: TGTGCCACCAGTGACTCGACAGGGGGCAGCACCGGGGAGCTGTTTTTT; CDR3: CATSDSTGGSTGELFF; J: TRBJ2-2; length: 16; size: -; V: TRBV24-1; D: TRBD1
DNA: TGTGCCACCAGTAGAGATTGGGGTGCTGGAAAACTGTTTTTT; CDR3: CATSRDWGAGKLFF; J: TRBJ1-4; length: 14; size: once; V: TRBV15; D: -
DNA: TGCGCCAGCAGCATCGAGGGGTCGGACACTGAAGCTTTCTTT; CDR3: CASSIEGSDTEAFF; J: TRBJ1-1; length: 14; size: -; V: TRBV5-1; D: -
DNA: TGTGCCAGCACTGGTTCCCCCAATCAGCCCCAGCATTTT; CDR3: CASTGSPNQPQHF; J: TRBJ1-5; length: 13; size: once; V: TRBV12-3/TRBV12-4; D: -
DNA: TGCGCCAGCAGCCGGGACAGGGGTCACAATGAGCAGTTCTTC; CDR3: CASSRDRGHNEQFF; J: TRBJ2-1; length: 14; size: -; V: TRBV5-1; D: TRBD1
DNA: TGCGCCAGCAGCTCGGCACAGGGAACCTACGAGCAGTACTTC; CDR3: CASSSAQGTYEQYF; J: TRBJ2-7; length: 14; size: -; V: TRBV5-1; D: -
DNA: TGTGCCAGCAGCTTAAGCCGGGACAGGGGACTGAACACTGAAGCTTTCTTT; CDR3: CASSLSRDRGLNTEAFF; J: TRBJ1-1; length: 17; size: -; V: TRBV7-3; D: TRBD1
DNA: TGTGCCAGCAGCGGGGACAGGGTCTACGAGCAGTACTTC; CDR3: CASSGDRVYEQYF; J: TRBJ2-7; length: 13; size: once; V: TRBV5-4; D: TRBD1
DNA: TGTGCCAGCACCCCACAGGGGATGAGGGAGACCCAGTACTTC; CDR3: CASTPQGMRETQYF; J: TRBJ2-5; length: 14; size: -; V: TRBV6-5; D: TRBD1
DNA: TGTGCCAGCAGCTTTGCTCGGGAGGACCCCTACGAGCAGTACTTC; CDR3: CASSFAREDPYEQYF; J: TRBJ2-7; length: 15; size: -; V: TRBV7-9; D: TRBD2
DNA: TGTGCCAGCAGACAAATCAGGGCCTACGAGCAGTACTTC; CDR3: CASRQIRAYEQYF; J: TRBJ2-7; length: 13; size: -; V: TRBV6-5; D: -
DNA: TGTGCCAGCAGCGTAGCGGGGAACCAGCCCCAGCATTTT; CDR3: CASSVAGNQPQHF; J: TRBJ1-5; length: 13; size: -; V: TRBV9; D: -